Below are 31 T cell receptor beta chains sequenced from a single sample in a study of beta chain features in type 1 diabetes. Of the isolated RNA, all was reverse transcribed, and so the sequenced material was expressed TCRB transcripts. The repertoire was sequenced with immunoSEQ multiplex PCR; TCRdb's copy has only in-frame clones and lacks some. The profile shows about 150,000 clones, less than 9.5% of them singletons. The sample was central memory CD4+ T cells from blood. The receptors here all came from a woman aged 18-29 years in good health.

The sample holds a few counts of this clone. V and J are TRBV7-2 and TRBJ2-2; D gene unclear. V dropped 3 bases and J dropped 1 base, with 6 bases sitting between them. Germline CDR1 reads SGHTA; CDR2 reads FQGNSA. The CDR3 extends over 14 amino acids. The CDR3 here is CASSLVENTGELFF. CDR3 nucleotide sequence: TGTGCCAGCAGCTTGGTAGAGAACACCGGGGAGCTGTTTTTT.

The rearrangement joins TRBV7-2 to TRBJ1-5; TRBD1 matches 9 bases. The CDR3 spans 15 residues. Per the germline V gene, CDR1 is SGHTA and CDR2 is FQGNSA. The trim removed 4 bases at V and 2 bases at J, leaving 3 bases unmatched. The CDR3 DNA follows: TGTGCCAGCAGCTCCCGGACAGGGGGCAATCAGCCCCAGCATTTT. Amino acids: CASSSRTGGNQPQHF.

The sample holds a few counts of this clone. This rearrangement joins TRBV4-3 to TRBJ1-2; D is unclear. This CDR3 is 16 amino acids long. Deletions cut 0 bases from V and 3 bases from J, with 14 bases between. Germline CDR1 reads LGHNA; CDR2 reads YSLEER. CDR3 protein: CASSQDSAQAYYGYTF. In DNA, the CDR3 is TGCGCCAGCAGCCAAGATAGTGCCCAGGCATACTATGGCTACACCTTC.

This chain links TRBV7-2 with TRBJ1-1, with 7 bases matching TRBD1. Germline values: CDR1 SGHTA, CDR2 FQGNSA. The CDR3 extends over 13 amino acids. V lost 4 bases, J lost 3 bases, and 2 bases stayed unmatched. CDR3 coding DNA: TGTGCCAGCAGCTCCCAGGGGGACACTGAAGCTTTCTTT. Its translation is CASSSQGDTEAFF.

This clone was seen more than once but under ten times. CDR3 sequence: CASSLIRGSNTGELFF. CDR3 DNA: TGCGCCAGCAGCTTGATCAGGGGGTCGAACACCGGGGAGCTGTTTTTT. The rearrangement joins TRBV5-1 to TRBJ2-2; TRBD1 aligns across 7 bases. The CDR3 covers 16 residues. CDR1 is SGHRS and CDR2 is YFSETQ in the germline V gene. V lost 1 base and J lost 0; bases outside the gene matches: 3.

This clone showed up just a few times. This rearrangement joins TRBV4-1 to TRBJ2-5; weak D call: TRBD2 (6 bases). In germline, CDR1 is MGHRA, CDR2 YSYEKL. The CDR3 is 18 residues long. The V gene lost 4 bases and the J gene lost 2 bases, with 23 bases spanning the gap. The chain's CDR3 is CASSPRGSGNNPQETQYF. The CDR3 region has the DNA TGCGCCAGCAGCCCCCGCGGTAGCGGCAATAATCCGCAAGAGACCCAGTACTTC.

This chain links TRBV11-1 with TRBJ1-2, with 7 nucleotides matching TRBD1. This CDR3 is built from 13 residues. Germline-derived CDR1 and CDR2 are SGHAT and FQDESV (reference sequence). The V gene end was trimmed by 4 bases and the J gene end by 2 bases; junction bases not matched to a gene: 1. The chain's CDR3 is CASSWGQNYGYTF. Here the CDR3 DNA reads TGTGCCAGCAGCTGGGGACAGAACTATGGCTACACCTTC.

This clone was detected only a few times. The rearrangement joins TRBV6-1 to TRBJ2-7; TRBD1 agrees at 9 bases. CDR1 and CDR2 (germline): MNHNS, SASEGT. The CDR3 totals 13 residues. Unmatched junction bases numbered 6, after V lost 5 bases and J lost 7 bases. In DNA form, the CDR3 reads TGTGCCAGCAGTACCTACAGGGGGCAGGAGCAGTACTTC. Protein sequence: CASSTYRGQEQYF.

This chain joins TRBV5-1 and TRBJ2-7; 8 nucleotides agree with TRBD2. The germline CDR1 and CDR2 sequences are SGHRS and YFSETQ. V gave up 4 bases and J gave up 3 bases; unmatched junction bases: 3. The CDR3 is 13 amino acids. CDR3 region: CASSTTSDYEQYF. Written as DNA, the CDR3 is TGCGCCAGCAGCACGACTAGCGACTACGAGCAGTACTTC.

This clone was recorded a few times. The chain recombines TRBV4-2 with TRBJ1-2; TRBD1 agrees at 7 bases. The CDR3 has 15 amino acids. Germline CDR1 is LGHNA and CDR2 is YNFKEQ. V lost 0 bases and J lost 7; bases outside the gene matches: 8. The CDR3 DNA sequence: TGTGCCAGCAGCCAAGAGGGACAGAGGCCGGCTGGCTACACCTTC. Its translation is CASSQEGQRPAGYTF.

This clone was counted a few times. This chain connects TRBV20-1 to TRBJ1-1; no clear D gene. This CDR3 is 11 amino acids long. Germline V lookup: CDR1 DFQATT, CDR2 SNEGSKA (reference sequence). Trimming left V 5 bases short and J 4 bases short, with 8 bases between. CDR3 loop: CSAPVGTEAFF. The CDR3 DNA reads TGCAGTGCTCCCGTCGGCACTGAAGCTTTCTTT.

The CDR3: CASSSQPNTEAFF. Here the CDR3 DNA reads TGTGCCAGTAGTTCACAGCCGAACACTGAAGCTTTCTTT. The chain uses TRBV19 and TRBJ1-1, with D uncertain. Trimming took off 5 bases at V and 1 base at J, with 8 bases between the two ends. Germline V gene sequence: CDR1 LNHDA, CDR2 SQIVND (reference sequence). This CDR3 spans 13 amino acids.

The gene calls are TRBV30 and TRBJ1-2, with a possible D match to TRBD1 (5 bases). CDR3 size: 15 residues. Trimming took 0 bases from V and 9 from J, leaving 20 bases between them. Germline loops: CDR1 GTSNPN, CDR2 SVGIG (reference sequence). For the CDR3, the DNA is TGTGCCTGGAGTGTACTGGGGGGTTTAGGTGCTCGCTACACCTTC. Translating gives CAWSVLGGLGARYTF.

This clone occurred a few times. J is TRBJ2-3 and V is TRBV7-9; D not certain. CDR1 is SEHNR, CDR2 FQNEAQ, per germline (reference sequence). V was clipped by 6 bases and J by 1 base, with 8 bases between them. This CDR3 has 13 residues. CDR3 residues: CASSYTGTDTQYF. The CDR3 nucleotides read TGTGCCAGCAGTTATACTGGCACAGATACGCAGTATTTT.

The chain carries TRBV11-2 and TRBJ1-3; D ambiguous. Per the germline V gene, CDR1 is SGHAT and CDR2 is FQNNGV. CDR3 length: 15 residues. Trimming pared 5 bases from V and 0 bases from J, leaving 11 bases between. The CDR3 DNA follows: TGTGCCAGCAGCACTTTCCCAGGCTCTGGAAACACCATATATTTT. Translating gives CASSTFPGSGNTIYF.

This rearrangement joins TRBV4-1 to TRBJ1-2, with 10 bases lining up with TRBD1. CDR1 and CDR2 from the germline V gene are MGHRA and YSYEKL. This CDR3 has 16 amino acids. Germline trimming cut 4 bases from V and 1 base from J; bases unmatched to any gene: 6. The CDR3 reads CASSPSRDRGNYGYTF. The CDR3 DNA is TGCGCCAGCAGCCCTTCCCGGGACAGGGGTAACTATGGCTACACCTTC.

This clone has more than one count but fewer than ten. The rearrangement links TRBV9 to TRBJ2-2; 10 positions match TRBD2. This CDR3 comprises 17 residues. Germline values: CDR1 SGDLS, CDR2 YYNGEE. After removal of 2 bases from V and 0 bases from J, the junction contained 4 bases not matched to a gene. CDR3 region: CASSVSGRSANTGELFF. The CDR3, as DNA: TGTGCCAGCAGCGTTAGCGGGAGGTCAGCGAACACCGGGGAGCTGTTTTTT.

V usage is TRBV7-3 and J usage is TRBJ2-5, with 9 positions matching TRBD1. The junction had 6 bases not matched to a gene; V was cut back by 2 bases and J by 5 bases. Germline CDR1 and CDR2: SGHTA and FQGTGA. This CDR3 spans 15 amino acids. CDR3 sequence (DNA): TGTGCCAGCAGCTTAGCCACAGGGGGCGGCGAGACCCAGTACTTC. Amino acid sequence: CASSLATGGGETQYF.

This rearrangement joins TRBV29-1 to TRBJ1-1; no clear D. The CDR3 has 12 residues. The V gene's germline CDR1 is SQVTM and CDR2 ANQGSEA. V dropped 6 bases and J dropped 3 bases, with 11 bases sitting between them. The CDR3, as DNA: TGCAGCGTAACAGCGGCATACACTGAAGCTTTCTTT. Protein product: CSVTAAYTEAFF. Filled out from reference TRBV29-1 and TRBJ1-1, the complete variable domain reads SAVISQKPSRDICQRGTSLTIQCQVDSQVTMMFWYRQQPGQSLTLIATANQGSEATYESGFVIDKFPISRPNLTFSTLTVSNMSPEDSSIYLCSVTAAYTEAFFGQGTRLTVV.

The chain joins TRBV7-9 to TRBJ2-4; TRBD2 matches 7 bases. Germline V gene data show CDR1 as SEHNR and CDR2 as FQNEAQ (reference sequence). This CDR3 is 16 amino acids long. V was pared by 0 bases and J by 5 bases, with 7 bases of the junction left unmatched. Written as DNA, the CDR3 is TGTGCCAGCAGCTTAGCGCTGAGCGGGAACGAAAACATTCAGTACTTC. Encoded protein: CASSLALSGNENIQYF. Looking up the rest from reference TRBV7-9 and TRBJ2-4 gives the full variable domain: DTGVSQNPRHKITKRGQNVTFRCDPISEHNRLYWYRQTLGQGPEFLTYFQNEAQLEKSRLLSDRFSAERPKGSFSTLEIQRTEQGDSAMYLCASSLALSGNENIQYFGAGTRLSVL.

This clone was observed a handful of times. The gene calls are TRBV30 and TRBJ1-4, with 7 positions matching TRBD1. V dropped 3 bases and J dropped 8; count of bases not matched to a gene: 9. The CDR3 runs 14 residues. In germline, CDR1 is GTSNPN, CDR2 SVGIG (reference sequence). CDR3: CAWRARDRTEKLFF. CDR3 in DNA: TGTGCCTGGAGGGCTAGGGACAGAACAGAAAAACTGTTTTTT.

There are a few counts of this clone. The chain carries TRBV5-1 and TRBJ1-1; weak D call: TRBD1 (5 bases). CDR1 and CDR2 from the germline V gene are SGHRS and YFSETQ. Trimming removed 5 bases from V and 2 bases from J, with 7 bases in between. The CDR3 extends over 12 amino acids. The CDR3 spells CASRGGNTEAFF. In DNA, the CDR3 is TGCGCCAGCAGGGGGGGAAACACTGAAGCTTTCTTT.

This clone showed up just a few times. The V and J genes are TRBV5-4 and TRBJ2-1; 7 nucleotides align to TRBD2. This CDR3 contains 14 residues. Germline V gene sequence: CDR1 SGHNT, CDR2 YYREEE (reference sequence). Germline trimming cut 3 bases from V and 6 bases from J; bases unmatched to any gene: 6. The CDR3 DNA is TGTGCCAGCAGCTCCATCGCGGGAGTCAATGAGCAGTTCTTC. It is translated as CASSSIAGVNEQFF.

The gene calls are TRBV19 and TRBJ2-2, with 9 bases identical to TRBD1. The CDR3 length is 16 residues. Losses at the gene ends were 7 bases for V and 13 bases for J; bases not matched to a gene: 19. Germline V CDR1 and CDR2: LNHDA, SQIVND (reference sequence). CDR3 in DNA: TGTGCCAGTACTCAGTCCCCCCGGACAGGGGTCGTAGTGCTGTTTTTT. Protein sequence: CASTQSPRTGVVVLFF.

This clone has only a few counts. J is TRBJ2-2 and V is TRBV15; TRBD2 might be the D (6 bases). Deletions cut 0 bases from V and 8 bases from J, with 10 bases between. The CDR3 has 14 residues. Germline values: CDR1 LNHNV, CDR2 YYDKDF (reference sequence). CDR3 amino acids: CATSREAGTGELFF. In nucleotides, the CDR3 is TGTGCCACCAGCAGAGAGGCGGGGACGGGGGAGCTGTTTTTT.

This clone was observed a handful of times. The J gene is TRBJ1-2, the V gene TRBV29-1; tentative D call: TRBD1 (6 bases). In germline, CDR1 is SQVTM, CDR2 ANQGSEA. The CDR3 runs 13 residues. The V end was cut by 0 bases, the J end by 8 bases, with 13 bases between. In DNA form, the CDR3 reads TGCAGCGTTGAAGATGAGACAGGTGAAGGCTACACCTTC. This codes for CSVEDETGEGYTF.

This clone was observed a few times. The gene calls are TRBV6-6 and TRBJ1-2; D may be TRBD1 (6 bases). Germline loops: CDR1 MNHNY, CDR2 SVGAGI (reference sequence). This CDR3 has 16 residues. V lost 6 bases to trimming and J lost 2 bases, with 19 bases between them. The CDR3 here is CASRDGTPSANYGYTF. CDR3 in DNA: TGTGCCAGCAGAGATGGGACACCCAGTGCGAACTATGGCTACACCTTC.

The V and J genes are TRBV15 and TRBJ1-1; no definite D call. V shed 5 bases and J shed 4 bases, with 14 bases lying between them. This CDR3 is built from 14 residues. Germline CDR1 reads LNHNV; CDR2 reads YYDKDF (reference sequence). CDR3 amino acids: CATSPRDRSTEAFF. DNA for the CDR3: TGTGCCACCAGCCCTCGAGATCGTAGCACTGAAGCTTTCTTT.

The rearrangement uses TRBV7-9 and TRBJ2-2; 10 bases match TRBD1. J lost 6 bases, V lost 4 bases, and 11 bases had no gene match. The CDR3 totals 17 residues. In germline, CDR1 is SEHNR, CDR2 FQNEAQ (reference sequence). In DNA form, the CDR3 reads TGTGCCAGCAGCTCCCGGGACAGGGGCGAAGGGGCCGGGGAGCTGTTTTTT. As protein: CASSSRDRGEGAGELFF.

This clone was seen a handful of times. The chain links TRBV7-9 to TRBJ1-4; tentative D call: TRBD1 (6 bases). Per the germline V gene, CDR1 is SEHNR and CDR2 is FQNEAQ (reference sequence). V was shortened by 5 bases and J by 8 bases, with 15 bases between the two germline ends. The CDR3 is 14 amino acids. The chain's CDR3 is CASSPETGFEKLFF. In DNA form, the CDR3 reads TGTGCCAGCAGCCCAGAGACAGGTTTCGAAAAACTGTTTTTT.

The chain has TRBV6-1 and TRBJ1-2; maybe TRBD1 (5 bases). Germline CDR1 reads MNHNS; CDR2 reads SASEGT. CDR3 size: 13 residues. The V end was cut by 4 bases, the J end by 12 bases, with 18 bases between. The CDR3 sequence is CASSAIQVQKDTF. In DNA form, the CDR3 reads TGTGCCAGCAGTGCGATACAGGTCCAGAAGGACACCTTC.